The 24 T cell receptor beta chains below were found in one sample sequenced in a study of blood T cell repertoires in COVID-19. Sequencing used immunoSEQ multiplex PCR; TCRdb keeps in-frame clones, though not all of them. This table has about 200,000 clones, around nine tenths appearing once. The sequenced material came from peripheral blood. These receptors were collected from a man aged 35 to 55 with acute or convalescent COVID-19.

This chain joins TRBV10-3 and TRBJ1-2; no firm D call. Per the germline V gene, CDR1 is ENHRY and CDR2 is SYGVKD. This CDR3 comprises 14 residues. The V end lost 6 bases, the J end lost 3 bases, and 14 bases lay between the germline ends. The CDR3 DNA sequence: TGTGCCATCAGGGAGACGGGAGGCGACTATGGCTACACCTTC. Encoded protein: CAIRETGGDYGYTF.

This clone has a handful of counts. V gene TRBV13 combines with J gene TRBJ2-1, with 8 bases fitting TRBD2. V lost 5 bases and J lost 7; bases outside the gene matches: 7. The CDR3 consists of 14 residues. CDR1 and CDR2 from the germline V gene are PRHDT and FYEKMQ (reference sequence). This CDR3 reads CASSRRGAGNEQFF. The CDR3 nucleotides read TGTGCCAGCAGCCGGCGGGGGGCCGGAAATGAGCAGTTCTTC.

The CDR3 DNA is TGCAGTGCTAGTGCCCCGACAGGGGGCTACGAGCAGTACTTC. This codes for CSASAPTGGYEQYF. J is TRBJ2-7 and V is TRBV20-1; 9 positions match TRBD1. Germline assignment: CDR1 DFQATT and CDR2 SNEGSKA (reference sequence). With V trimmed by 3 bases and J by 3 bases, 6 bases remained unmatched. The CDR3 has 14 residues.

The rearrangement joins TRBV18 to TRBJ1-1; perhaps TRBD1 as D (6 bases). CDR1 and CDR2 from the germline V gene are KGHSH and LQKENI. V lost 3 bases and J 3 bases, leaving 20 bases between the germline ends. This CDR3 has 17 amino acids. This CDR3 reads CASSPFGAGVTDTEAFF. The CDR3 DNA sequence: TGTGCCAGCTCACCTTTCGGGGCAGGGGTCACTGACACTGAAGCTTTCTTT.

This chain joins TRBV19 and TRBJ1-4; D remains ambiguous. Germline CDR1 reads LNHDA; CDR2 reads SQIVND (reference sequence). There are 14 residues in the CDR3. Trimming pared 3 bases from V and 3 bases from J, leaving 8 bases between. CDR3 protein: CASSISTANEKLFF. The CDR3 DNA reads as TGTGCCAGTAGTATTTCTACAGCTAATGAAAAACTGTTTTTT. The whole variable domain, filled in from reference TRBV19 and TRBJ1-4, reads DGGITQSPKYLFRKEGQNVTLSCEQNLNHDAMYWYRQDPGQGLRLIYYSQIVNDFQKGDIAEGYSVSREKKESFPLTVTSAQKNPTAFYLCASSISTANEKLFFGSGTQLSVL.

The chain carries TRBV20-1 and TRBJ1-2; D possibly corresponds to TRBD1 (6 bases). CDR3 length: 14 residues. CDR1 DFQATT and CDR2 SNEGSKA come from the germline V gene (reference sequence). Trimming cost V 3 bases and J 4 bases, with 15 bases left between them. CDR3 DNA: TGCAGTGCTAGTAACAGGGCACCTCTCTATGGCTACACCTTC. It encodes CSASNRAPLYGYTF.

Here the CDR3 reads CASSLSGTGSFNEQFF. The CDR3 bases are TGTGCCAGCAGCTTATCCGGGACAGGGTCTTTTAATGAGCAGTTCTTC. The genes are TRBV7-9 and TRBJ2-1; TRBD1 agrees at 9 bases. Germline V gene sequence: CDR1 SEHNR, CDR2 FQNEAQ (reference sequence). The CDR3 consists of 16 residues. V shed 2 bases, J shed 7 bases, and the junction held 9 bases outside the gene matches.

This rearrangement joins TRBV5-6 to TRBJ1-6; a weak D match, TRBD1 (6 bases). The CDR3 spans 16 residues. V lost 2 bases to trimming and J lost 5 bases, with 14 bases between them. CDR1 and CDR2 from the germline V gene are SGHDT and YYEEEE. The CDR3 protein is CASSLGGLGNNSPLHF. In DNA form, the CDR3 reads TGTGCCAGCAGCTTAGGGGGATTGGGTAATAATTCACCCCTCCACTTT.

The count of this clone is one. This CDR3 is CASSTQGPDTQYF. Here the CDR3 DNA reads TGTGCCAGCAGCACCCAGGGCCCAGATACGCAGTATTTT. The rearrangement links TRBV11-3 to TRBJ2-3, with D tentatively TRBD1 (5 bases). Germline V gene data show CDR1 as SGHNT and CDR2 as YENEEA. The CDR3 covers 13 residues. V lost 5 bases and J 4 bases, leaving 10 bases between the germline ends.

The V and J genes are TRBV6-5 and TRBJ2-1; D remains ambiguous. The CDR3 covers 11 residues. Germline CDR1 is MNHEY and CDR2 is SVGAGI. V was pared by 11 bases and J by 8 bases, with 13 bases between. CDR3 protein: CASYSRDEQFF. The DNA for the CDR3 is TGTGCCTCCTACTCTCGGGATGAGCAGTTCTTC.

The chain uses TRBV11-2 and TRBJ2-1, with D possibly TRBD1 on 6 matching bases. The CDR3 is made up of 14 amino acids. The V gene lost 7 bases and the J gene lost 1 base, with 11 bases spanning the gap. Germline V gene data show CDR1 as SGHAT and CDR2 as FQNNGV. The CDR3 coding sequence is TGTGCCAGCAATTCCAGGGGATCCTACAATGAGCAGTTCTTC. Protein product: CASNSRGSYNEQFF.

The V gene is TRBV27, the J gene TRBJ1-4; tentatively, D is TRBD1 (6 bases). CDR3 length equals 17 residues. V lost 5 bases and J 8 bases, leaving 24 bases between the germline ends. The germline gives CDR1 MNHEY, CDR2 SMNVEV (reference sequence). CDR3 DNA sequence: TGTGCCAGCAGTCCCCTCGATAGGGGGTGGACGGGCGAAAAACTGTTTTTT. This encodes CASSPLDRGWTGEKLFF.

The chain links TRBV18 to TRBJ1-1, with no clear D. With 1 base removed from V and 8 bases from J, the gap between germline ends came to 14 bases. The CDR3 spans 14 residues. Germline CDR1 reads KGHSH; CDR2 reads LQKENI. CDR3 bases: TGTGCCAGCTCACCACTATCACAGAAATTCGAAGCTTTCTTT. Translated: CASSPLSQKFEAFF. The entire variable domain, with the rest obtained from reference TRBV18 and TRBJ1-1, is as follows: NAGVMQNPRHLVRRRGQEARLRCSPMKGHSHVYWYRQLPEEGLKFMVYLQKENIIDESGMPKERFSAEFPKEGPSILRIQQVVRGDSAAYFCASSPLSQKFEAFFGQGTRLTVV.

The J gene is TRBJ2-2, the V gene TRBV14, with D tentatively TRBD2 (6 bases). Trimming shortened V by 1 base and J by 4 bases, and 16 bases separated the two germline ends. Germline loops: CDR1 SGHDN, CDR2 FVKESK. The CDR3 totals 17 residues. The CDR3 bases are TGTGCCAGCAGCCAAGGTCGGGCGGGGCCGTCCACCGGGGAGCTGTTTTTT. It translates to CASSQGRAGPSTGELFF.

On this clone itself: The DNA is left out, because the CDR3 cannot be placed on it with certainty; the CDR3 is given as TCRdb lists it. V is TRBV6-1 and J is TRBJ1-2. The V gene's germline CDR1 is MNHNS and CDR2 SASEGT. Inclusive of both ends, the CDR3 amounts to 15 amino acids. CDR3: CASSEVGRGAYGHTF.

This clone was seen a handful of times. The genes are TRBV5-4 and TRBJ1-5; no clear D. The V and J ends lost 3 bases and 2 bases respectively, with 6 bases between them. From germline, CDR1 is SGHNT and CDR2 YYREEE (reference sequence). The CDR3 spans 13 residues. The DNA for the CDR3 is TGTGCCAGCAGCTCTGGAGGCAATCAGCCCCAGCATTTT. Translating gives CASSSGGNQPQHF.

The rearrangement uses TRBV6-5 and TRBJ1-1, with D tentatively TRBD1 (6 bases). The germline V gene has CDR1 MNHEY and CDR2 SVGAGI. The CDR3 has 15 residues. Trimming left V 1 base short and J 2 bases short, with 11 bases between. CDR3 DNA: TGTGCCAGCAGTTACTGGGGGGGCGACAACACTGAAGCTTTCTTT. As protein: CASSYWGGDNTEAFF.

This clone showed up just once. This sequence joins TRBV5-1 and TRBJ1-4; 9 nucleotides line up with TRBD1. The CDR3 loop spans 15 amino acids. J gave up 4 bases and V 7 bases, and 8 bases lay outside the gene matches. Germline V gene sequence: CDR1 SGHRS, CDR2 YFSETQ. Here the CDR3 DNA reads TGCGCCAGCTCCAACGGGGACAGGGATAATGAAAAACTGTTTTTT. Translated: CASSNGDRDNEKLFF.

V gene TRBV3-1 (or the pseudogene TRBV3-2) combines with J gene TRBJ2-7; D possibly corresponds to TRBD1 (5 bases). The CDR3 length is 13 residues. CDR1 is LGHDT, CDR2 YNNKEL, per germline (reference sequence). V lost 3 bases and J lost 3, with 9 bases in between. The CDR3 sequence is CASSQAGIYEQYF. The CDR3 DNA is TGTGCCAGCAGCCAGGCAGGGATCTACGAGCAGTACTTC.

This clone was detected a few times. The chain combines TRBV7-9 with TRBJ2-4, with 12 nucleotides matching TRBD2. Unmatched junction bases numbered 4, after V lost 4 bases and J lost 9 bases. Looked up from germline, CDR1 is SEHNR and CDR2 is FQNEAQ (reference sequence). CDR3 length equals 14 residues. This CDR3 reads CASSSGTSGFIQYF. As DNA, the CDR3 is TGTGCCAGCAGCTCCGGGACTAGCGGGTTCATTCAGTACTTC.

V is TRBV11-3 and J is TRBJ2-7; D is perhaps TRBD2 (6 bases). V lost 4 bases, J lost 0 bases, and 13 bases lay in between. The germline V gene encodes CDR1 SGHNT and CDR2 YENEEA. This CDR3 has 15 residues. In DNA form, the CDR3 reads TGTGCCAGCAGCTCGGGAGAGGGGAGCTCCTACGAGCAGTACTTC. Translation gives CASSSGEGSSYEQYF.

This clone was seen more than once but under ten times. The CDR3 region has the DNA TGTGCCAGCAGTCCAACTTCAAATAACAGGGCTTGGGACACCATATATTTT. Protein: CASSPTSNNRAWDTIYF. The chain links TRBV27 to TRBJ1-3, with D maybe TRBD1 (6 bases). CDR1 and CDR2 from the germline V gene are MNHEY and SMNVEV (reference sequence). The CDR3 runs to 17 residues. With 5 bases removed from V and 8 bases from J, the gap between germline ends came to 25 bases.

This rearrangement joins TRBV5-5 to TRBJ1-6; 8 nucleotides align to TRBD1. With V trimmed by 5 bases and J by 7 bases, 5 bases remained unmatched. Germline V gene lookup returns CDR1 SGHKS and CDR2 YYEKEE (reference sequence). The CDR3 runs to 14 residues. The CDR3 sequence: CASRFGTGNSPLHF. The CDR3 DNA reads as TGTGCCAGCAGATTCGGGACAGGCAATTCACCCCTCCACTTT.

This clone was seen only a few times. The J gene is TRBJ1-2, the V gene TRBV7-9; maybe TRBD1 (5 bases). This CDR3 is 15 amino acids long. Germline V gene lookup returns CDR1 SEHNR and CDR2 FQNEAQ (reference sequence). V lost 1 base to trimming and J lost 4 bases, with 13 bases between them. CDR3 region: CASSLDGGSGYGYTF. Written as DNA, the CDR3 is TGTGCCAGCAGCTTAGATGGGGGTAGCGGCTATGGCTACACCTTC.